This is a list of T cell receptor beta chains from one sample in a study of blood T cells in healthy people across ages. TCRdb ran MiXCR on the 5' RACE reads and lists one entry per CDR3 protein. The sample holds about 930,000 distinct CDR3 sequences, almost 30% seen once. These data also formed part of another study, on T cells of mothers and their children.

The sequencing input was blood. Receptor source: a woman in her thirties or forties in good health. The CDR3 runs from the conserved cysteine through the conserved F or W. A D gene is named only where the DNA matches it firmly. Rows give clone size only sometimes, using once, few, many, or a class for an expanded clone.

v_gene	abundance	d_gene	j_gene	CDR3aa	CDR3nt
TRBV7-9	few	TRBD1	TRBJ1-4	CTSSLEGAHREKLFF	TGTACCAGCAGCTTAGAGGGGGCCCATAGGGAAAAACTGTTTTTT
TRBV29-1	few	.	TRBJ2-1	CSYRQTIYNEQFF	TGCAGCTATCGACAGACCATCTACAATGAGCAGTTCTTC
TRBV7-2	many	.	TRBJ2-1	CASSLVRGLEQFF	TGTGCCAGCAGCTTAGTCCGGGGACTTGAGCAGTTCTTC
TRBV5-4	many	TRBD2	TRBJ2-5	CASSPNGLAGAQAQYF	TGTGCCAGCAGCCCTAATGGGCTAGCGGGGGCCCAGGCCCAGTACTTC
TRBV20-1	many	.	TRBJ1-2	CSATQGTNYGYTF	TGCAGTGCTACACAGGGAACGAACTATGGCTACACCTTC
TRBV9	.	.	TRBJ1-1	CASSAHKNTEAFF	TGTGCCAGCAGCGCACATAAGAACACTGAAGCTTTCTTT
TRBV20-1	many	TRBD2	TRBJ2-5	CSARSGTSGGGETQYF	TGCAGTGCTAGGTCCGGGACTAGCGGGGGAGGGGAGACCCAGTACTTC
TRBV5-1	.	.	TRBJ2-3	CASSRGRETDTQYF	TGCGCCAGCAGTCGGGGCAGGGAAACAGATACGCAGTATTTT
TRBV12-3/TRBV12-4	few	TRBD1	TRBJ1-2	CASWAGTGWDGYTF	TGTGCCAGTTGGGCCGGGACAGGGTGGGATGGCTACACCTTC
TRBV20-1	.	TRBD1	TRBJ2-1	CSAWLGQGNLNEQFF	TGCAGTGCTTGGCTCGGACAGGGAAACCTCAATGAGCAGTTCTTC
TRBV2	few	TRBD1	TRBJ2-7	CTSSEGQGSYEQYF	TGTACCAGCAGTGAAGGACAGGGCTCCTACGAGCAGTACTTC
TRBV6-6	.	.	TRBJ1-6	CASSYLGSRSSPLHF	TGTGCCAGCAGTTACCTTGGTAGTAGAAGTTCACCCCTCCACTTT
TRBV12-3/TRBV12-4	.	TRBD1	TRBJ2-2	CASRVYGQGNTGELFF	TGTGCCAGCAGAGTTTACGGACAGGGCAACACCGGGGAGCTGTTTTTT
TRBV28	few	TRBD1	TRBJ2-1	CASNAQGTLYNEQFF	TGTGCCAGCAACGCACAGGGGACCCTCTACAATGAGCAGTTCTTC
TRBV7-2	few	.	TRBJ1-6	CASSSRVGEESPLHF	TGTGCCAGCAGCTCCAGGGTAGGGGAGGAATCACCCCTCCACTTT
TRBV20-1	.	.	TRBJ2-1	CSARPSETQFF	TGCAGTGCTAGACCCTCAGAGACCCAGTTCTTC
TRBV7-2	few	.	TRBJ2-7	CASSLYLGTYEQYF	TGTGCCAGCAGCTTGTACCTCGGAACCTACGAGCAGTACTTC
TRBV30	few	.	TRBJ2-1	CAWSIGVVNEQFF	TGTGCCTGGAGTATAGGGGTCGTCAATGAGCAGTTCTTC
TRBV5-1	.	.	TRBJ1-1	CASSLLDRRLMNTEAFF	TGCGCCAGCAGCCTCCTAGACAGGCGGCTTATGAACACTGAAGCTTTCTTT
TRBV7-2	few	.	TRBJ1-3	CASSSGLSGNTIYF	TGTGCCAGCAGCTCGGGCCTCTCTGGAAACACCATATATTTT
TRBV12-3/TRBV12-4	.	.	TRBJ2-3	CASSPWTDTEYF	TGTGCCAGCAGCCCCTGGACAGATACGGAGTATTTT
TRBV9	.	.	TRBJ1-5	CARSVEGTADQPQHF	TGTGCCCGCAGCGTAGAAGGGACTGCCGATCAGCCCCAGCATTTT
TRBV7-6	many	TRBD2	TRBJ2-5	CASSLTIKLAELQETQYF	TGTGCCAGCAGCCTAACGATAAAACTAGCGGAGCTCCAAGAGACCCAGTACTTC
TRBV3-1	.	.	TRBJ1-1	CASSQRDLGMNTEAFF	TGTGCCAGCAGCCAAAGGGACCTGGGTATGAACACTGAAGCTTTCTTT
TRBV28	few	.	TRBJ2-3	CASSATSSPTDTQYF	TGTGCCAGCAGTGCCACCTCGTCCCCCACAGATACGCAGTATTTT
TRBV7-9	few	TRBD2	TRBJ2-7	CASSGLVTEQYF	TGTGCCAGCAGCGGACTAGTTACCGAGCAGTACTTC
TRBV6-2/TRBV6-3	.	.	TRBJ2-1	CASSYSRGMRNEQFF	TGTGCCAGCAGTTACTCGAGGGGGATGCGGAATGAGCAGTTCTTC
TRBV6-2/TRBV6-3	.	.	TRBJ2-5	CASTSLETQYF	TGTGCCAGCACCTCATTAGAGACCCAGTACTTC
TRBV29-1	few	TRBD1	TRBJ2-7	CSVNRGSSHEQYF	TGCAGCGTTAACAGGGGGAGCTCCCACGAGCAGTACTTC
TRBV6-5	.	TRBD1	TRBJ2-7	CASRDRIYEQYF	TGTGCCAGCCGGGACAGAATCTACGAGCAGTACTTC
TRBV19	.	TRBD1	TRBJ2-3	CASSPKPTGVDTQYF	TGTGCCAGTAGCCCGAAACCGACAGGGGTGGATACGCAGTATTTT
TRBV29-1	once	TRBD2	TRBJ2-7	CSVAGGPTYEQYF	TGCAGCGTTGCGGGGGGGCCTACTTACGAGCAGTACTTC
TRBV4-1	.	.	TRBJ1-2	CASSQGSKGNYGYTF	TGCGCCAGCAGCCAAGGGTCGAAGGGTAACTATGGCTACACCTTC
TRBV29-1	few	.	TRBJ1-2	CSARGGATDGYTF	TGCAGCGCGCGAGGTGGGGCAACGGATGGCTACACCTTC
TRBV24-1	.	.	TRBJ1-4	CATSGTAGKDREKLFF	TGTGCCACCAGTGGGACAGCCGGGAAGGATAGGGAAAAACTGTTTTTT
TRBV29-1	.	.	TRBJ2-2	CSVEGGLNTGELFF	TGCAGCGTTGAGGGGGGCCTGAACACCGGGGAGCTGTTTTTT
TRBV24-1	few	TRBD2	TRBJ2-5	CATSDRTTGTSGGGTQYF	TGTGCCACCAGTGATCGAACAACCGGGACTAGCGGGGGGGGGACCCAGTACTTC
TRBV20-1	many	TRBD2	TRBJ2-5	CSARDPQRGGRWETQYF	TGCAGTGCTAGAGATCCCCAGCGGGGGGGCCGTTGGGAGACCCAGTACTTC
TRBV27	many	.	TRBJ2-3	CASSGHTQYF	TGTGCCAGCAGTGGTCATACGCAGTATTTT
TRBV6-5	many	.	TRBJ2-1	CASSYSGGREQFF	TGTGCCAGCAGTTACTCTGGGGGAAGGGAGCAGTTCTTC
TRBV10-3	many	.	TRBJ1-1	CAISDQLSEAFF	TGTGCCATCAGTGATCAGTTGTCAGAAGCTTTCTTT
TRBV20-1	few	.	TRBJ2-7	CSARGRVSYEQYF	TGCAGTGCTAGGGGTAGGGTATCCTACGAGCAGTACTTC
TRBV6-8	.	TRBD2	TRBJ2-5	CASSLIAGGDGRETQYF	TGTGCCAGCAGTTTAATAGCGGGGGGCGACGGCCGGGAGACCCAGTACTTC
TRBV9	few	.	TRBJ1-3	CASNSGDSGNTIYF	TGTGCCAGCAACTCCGGGGACTCTGGAAACACCATATATTTT
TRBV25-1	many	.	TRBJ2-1	CASTDGTPGYNEQFF	TGTGCCAGCACCGACGGGACACCGGGCTACAATGAGCAGTTCTTC
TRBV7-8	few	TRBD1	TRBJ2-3	CASMDRGPDTQYF	TGTGCCAGCATGGACAGGGGCCCAGATACGCAGTATTTT
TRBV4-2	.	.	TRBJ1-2	CASRREAENYGYTF	TGTGCCAGCAGGCGGGAGGCCGAAAACTATGGCTACACCTTC
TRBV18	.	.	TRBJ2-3	CASSPLDTPYTDTQYF	TGTGCCAGCTCACCTCTCGACACACCTTACACAGATACGCAGTATTTT
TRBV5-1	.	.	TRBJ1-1	CASSLARGDTEAFF	TGCGCCAGCAGCTTGGCGCGGGGGGACACTGAAGCTTTCTTT
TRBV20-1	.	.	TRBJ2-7	CSASSPGHFYEQYF	TGCAGTGCTAGTTCCCCGGGACACTTCTACGAGCAGTACTTC
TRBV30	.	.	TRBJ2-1	CAWSFGDHEQFF	TGTGCCTGGAGTTTTGGTGACCATGAGCAGTTCTTC